This TCR gamma chain was found in a study of Vδ1+ human thymocytes. Study-wide results and caveats: Thymic delta-chain repertoires held roughly 20% Vdelta2 sequences and few Vdelta3, despite high sort purity. TRG sequences recurred across donors, whereas TRD sequences stayed essentially private. Thymic TRG and TRD repertoires appeared highly polyclonal. Bulk repertoire data may be misinterpreted because of unexpected Vdelta2 sequences.

Sequences come from RNA converted to cDNA by reverse transcription. CDR3 amplicons came from multiplex PCR with pooled V-gene forward and constant-region reverse primers. TCRdb fed the multiplex PCR reads into CATT to redo clone calling. Among about 22,000 gamma-chain clones listed, roughly 13% were seen once. Purity of the sorted Vdelta1+ thymocytes ranged from 98% to 99.6%. A remark on this clone: The target antigen is unknown.

The CDR3 runs 11 residues. J lost 10 bases, V lost 2 bases, and 5 bases had no gene match. CDR1 is EGSNGY and CDR2 is YDSYNSKV in the germline V gene. Source material: Vdelta1+ gamma-delta thymocytes from the thymus. Subset meaning: FACS-sorted CD3+ TCRalphabeta- TCRVdelta1+ TCRVdelta2- thymocytes. The chain combines TRGV2 with TRGJ1 or TRGJ2. The clonotype comes from a child in the first two years of life who had congenital heart surgery. The CDR3 region is CATWDETKKLF. CDR3 DNA sequence: TGTGCCACCTGGGACGAGACAAAGAAACTCTTT.